The sequence of this T cell receptor (beta chain) was determined in a study of CD8 T cells in ankylosing spondylitis. The study, taken as a whole, reports: About 8 highly homologous variants made up a TCR beta motif that seemed to typify ankylosing spondylitis blood. Earlier reports found some motif variants in synovial fluid and blood in reactive arthritis. Significantly higher representation of disease-linked clones was reported for matched ankylosing spondylitis synovial fluid.

For TCR beta, libraries came from quantitative 5'-RACE with molecular barcodes. Each CDR3 protein gets one entry after TCRdb re-called the 5' RACE reads with MiXCR. The sample contains roughly 150,000 distinct CDR3 sequences, around a third of which appear only once. Germline lookup yields CDR1 SGHTA and CDR2 FQGNSA. V dropped 3 bases and J dropped 2 bases, with 10 bases sitting between them. This CDR3 comprises 15 residues. To note about this clonotype: Its antigen is as yet unknown.

This sequence originates from a male donor with ankylosing spondylitis. The chain employs TRBV7-2 and TRBJ2-2; D perhaps matches TRBD1 (6 bases). Sequencing used synovial fluid, either unsorted or a sorted T cell fraction (not recorded which). CDR3 nucleotide sequence: TGTGCCAGCAGCTTGGGACACATTAACACCGGGGAGCTGTTTTTT. Its translation is CASSLGHINTGELFF.